Listed below are T cell receptor beta chains from one sample, sequenced in a study of blood T cell repertoires in COVID-19. The data were produced by immunoSEQ multiplex PCR, yet TCRdb's version contains in-frame clones alone and is incomplete. The data show approximately 210,000 clones, over 75% seen once. The sequencing input was peripheral blood. These receptors were obtained from a woman aged 40-49 years with acute or convalescent COVID-19. The CDR3 runs from the conserved cysteine through the conserved F or W. The order of the fields is clone size, J gene, D gene, V gene, CDR3 DNA, CDR3 protein. D genes are given only for firm matches. The listing skips clone size in some rows; elsewhere it reads once, few, many or a size class.

NA,TRBJ1-2,TRBD1,TRBV6-6,TGTGCCAGCAGCCTTGAAACAGGGGGCTATGGCTACACCTTC,CASSLETGGYGYTF
once,TRBJ1-2,TRBD1,TRBV27,TGTGCCAGCAGTTGGGACAGGGCCCTCGGCTACACCTTC,CASSWDRALGYTF
NA,TRBJ2-5,NA,TRBV5-5,TGTGCCAGCAGCGGGCCGGTTTCGGCAGAAGAGACCCAGTACTTC,CASSGPVSAEETQYF
NA,TRBJ1-4,NA,TRBV14,TGTGCCAGCAGCCAAGTTCAAGACAGCCTCGGGGGAAAACTGTTTTTT,CASSQVQDSLGGKLFF
NA,TRBJ1-2,NA,TRBV5-4,TGTGCCAGCAGCTTTGGGCTAGGGGCCTTGGGTAGTGGCTACACCTTC,CASSFGLGALGSGYTF
NA,TRBJ2-3,NA,TRBV4-1,TGCGCCAGCAGCTCAGGGGGCACAGATACGCAGTATTTT,CASSSGGTDTQYF
NA,TRBJ1-1,NA,TRBV12-3/TRBV12-4,TGTGCCAGCAGTTTTCGGGGTTACACTGAAGCTTTCTTT,CASSFRGYTEAFF
NA,TRBJ1-6,TRBD1,TRBV7-3,TGTGCCAGCAGAAACCCAGGGGGCGGCTCACCCCTCCACTTT,CASRNPGGGSPLHF
NA,TRBJ2-5,TRBD2,TRBV20-1,TGCAGTGCTAGTGGCCTAGCGGTGGGAGAGACCCAGTACTTC,CSASGLAVGETQYF
NA,TRBJ2-2,TRBD2,TRBV9,TGTGCCAGCAGCGTAGGGAGTAGCGGGGGATTCACCGGGGAGCTGTTTTTT,CASSVGSSGGFTGELFF
NA,TRBJ1-1,TRBD1,TRBV19,TGTGCCAGTAGTATCACAGGGGGGACTGAAGCTTTCTTT,CASSITGGTEAFF
NA,TRBJ1-1,NA,TRBV30,TGTGCCTGGAGTATTAGCGACACTGAAGCTTTCTTT,CAWSISDTEAFF
few,TRBJ1-4,NA,TRBV11-2,TGTGCCAGCAGCCCCCTTGGGCATGGTAATGAAAAACTGTTTTTT,CASSPLGHGNEKLFF
NA,TRBJ1-2,NA,TRBV29-1,TGCAGCGTTCCGGCCAGGGGTTATGGCTACACCTTC,CSVPARGYGYTF
NA,TRBJ2-1,TRBD2,TRBV10-2,TGCGCCAGCAGTGAGTACAGCGGGGTTTACAATGAGCAGTTCTTC,CASSEYSGVYNEQFF
NA,TRBJ2-5,TRBD1,TRBV25-1,TGTGCCAGCAGTGGGTGGATACAAGGACAGGGGATAGGAGAGACCCAGTACTTC,CASSGWIQGQGIGETQYF
NA,TRBJ2-1,NA,TRBV9,TGTGCCAGCAGCGTAGTCCCAGGGGCGGGGGTAAATGAGCAGTTCTTC,CASSVVPGAGVNEQFF
NA,TRBJ1-1,TRBD1,TRBV9,TGTGCCAGCAGCGCCCAGACAGGGGGGTCCCCTGAAGCTTTCTTT,CASSAQTGGSPEAFF
few,TRBJ1-5,NA,TRBV27,TGTGCCAGCAGTCAGGGACGGGGGGGATATAGCAATCAGCCCCAGCATTTT,CASSQGRGGYSNQPQHF
NA,TRBJ2-3,NA,TRBV21-1,TGTGCCAGCATCCTCGACGGGCTAGCGGGGGGGAAGAGCACAGATACGCAGTATTTT,CASILDGLAGGKSTDTQYF
NA,TRBJ1-1,TRBD1,TRBV19,TGTGCCAGTAGAGGACAGGCCAGAAAAAACACTGAAGCTTTCTTT,CASRGQARKNTEAFF
once,TRBJ2-5,NA,TRBV19,TGTGCCAGTAGACCACGGACAGCGTTCCAAGAGACCCAGTACTTC,CASRPRTAFQETQYF
NA,TRBJ1-2,TRBD1,TRBV4-1,TGCGCCAGCAGCCAACCTAGACAGGGAGCTAACTATGGCTACACCTTC,CASSQPRQGANYGYTF
NA,TRBJ1-5,NA,TRBV4-1,TGCGCCAGCAGCCAAGATCTAAGGACAAACAATCAGCCCCAGCATTTT,CASSQDLRTNNQPQHF
NA,TRBJ2-3,TRBD2,TRBV10-3,TGTGCCATCAGTGCGGGAGTAGCGGGACCTAGCACAGATACGCAGTATTTT,CAISAGVAGPSTDTQYF
NA,TRBJ1-1,NA,TRBV5-1,TGCGCCAGCAGCTTGCATCCGAGCACTGAAGCTTTCTTT,CASSLHPSTEAFF
few,TRBJ2-3,TRBD2,TRBV5-5,TGTGCCAGCAGCCTTAGATCGGGGGCTAGCGGGGGCCGCACAGATACGCAGTATTTT,CASSLRSGASGGRTDTQYF
few,TRBJ1-1,NA,TRBV2,TGTGCCAGCAGTGGACACACGAACACTGAAGCTTTCTTT,CASSGHTNTEAFF
NA,TRBJ2-2,NA,TRBV7-3,TGTGCCAGCAGCACCGGGCCCCCGGGAACCGGGGAGCTGTTTTTT,CASSTGPPGTGELFF
NA,TRBJ1-1,NA,TRBV3-1/TRBV3-2,TGTGCCAGCAGCCAGGGGCAGGGGAACACTGAAGCTTTCTTT,CASSQGQGNTEAFF
NA,TRBJ1-3,NA,TRBV4-2,TGTGCCAGCAGCCAAGAGACTGGCACAGGCGGAAACACCATATATTTT,CASSQETGTGGNTIYF
NA,TRBJ1-2,TRBD1,TRBV29-1,TGCATTGCCGACAGGGCGGGCTATGGCTACACCTTC,CIADRAGYGYTF
NA,TRBJ2-5,NA,TRBV30,TGTGCCTGGAGTGTACAGTTAATTCAAGAGACCCAGTACTTC,CAWSVQLIQETQYF
NA,TRBJ1-1,NA,TRBV6-5,TGTGCCAGCGGCCACATGAACACTGAAGCTTTCTTT,CASGHMNTEAFF
once,TRBJ2-1,NA,TRBV6-6,TGTGCCAGCAGTCAAACGGGGGGCAGGGGCTCCTACAATGAGCAGTTCTTC,CASSQTGGRGSYNEQFF
NA,TRBJ2-2,TRBD2,TRBV27,TGTGCCAGCAGCAAAGGGACTAGCGGGGGGGCTTACACCGGGGAGCTGTTTTTT,CASSKGTSGGAYTGELFF
NA,TRBJ2-1,TRBD1,TRBV24-1,TGTGCCGCCGGGACAGGGGGAGGCGATGAGCAGTTCTTC,CAAGTGGGDEQFF
NA,TRBJ1-5,NA,TRBV19,TGTGCCAGTAGTATGGCGGGATACAATCAGCCCCAGCATTTT,CASSMAGYNQPQHF